These 13 T cell receptor beta chains share one sample of origin, sequenced in a study of Tregs in tolerant kidney transplant recipients. Mixed chimerism was transient after nonmyeloablative marrow transplants from related graft donors. TCRdb keeps only in-frame clones here, not all; method: immunoSEQ multiplex PCR. The sample is made up of over 14,000 clones, and the top ten hold just over 3.5% of it. The sequencing used CD4+ T cells from blood (PBMCs), collected 12 months after the transplant. Receptor source: a human patient who received a combined kidney and bone marrow transplant. Some T cells may be the graft donor's.

On this clone: The CDR3 is cut off 3 residues early in the read; its end comes from the germline J gene. The genes are TRBV10-3 and TRBJ2-7, with 7 bases fitting TRBD2. J gave up 6 bases and V 6 bases, and 14 bases lay outside the gene matches. The CDR3 is made up of 15 amino acids. Per germline, CDR1 ENHRY and CDR2 SYGVKD. The CDR3 loop reads CAISRDYSRAGEQYF. The covered CDR3 bases are TGTGCCATCAGCCGGGACTACAGTAGGGCTGGCGAG.

Details on this clone: The CDR3 extends 3 residues past the end of the read, so its final part is completed from the germline J gene. The rearrangement links TRBV10-3 to TRBJ1-2; TRBD1 agrees at 7 bases. Trimming took 2 bases from V and 2 from J; bases not matched to a gene: 11. The CDR3 extends over 17 amino acids. Germline V gives CDR1 ENHRY, CDR2 SYGVKD. The CDR3 bases that were read are TGTGCCATCAGTGAGAGGACAGGACCTACTTCGAACTATGGC. It translates to CAISERTGPTSNYG. The whole CDR3 is CAISERTGPTSNYGYTF.

CDR3 bases read: TGTGCCATTGTCCTTGCTGAGGTCACCGGGGAG. Its translation is CAIVLAEVTGE. The CDR3 as a whole reads CAIVLAEVTGELFF. The chain recombines TRBV2 with TRBJ2-2; D ambiguous. The missing CDR3 end, 3 residues past where the read stops, is filled in from the germline J gene. This CDR3 spans 14 amino acids. CDR1 is SNHLY, CDR2 FYNNEI, per germline. The V end lost 10 bases, the J end lost 4 bases, and 16 bases lay between the germline ends.

On this clone: The CDR3 end falls 3 residues outside the read, so it is completed with the germline J gene. The J gene is TRBJ1-1, the V gene TRBV28; 7 bases align to TRBD1. With V trimmed by 7 bases and J by 2 bases, 7 bases remained unmatched. The CDR3 is 14 amino acids. Germline V gene lookup returns CDR1 MDHEN and CDR2 SYDVKM. CDR3 DNA (partial): TGTGCCAGCACTTCCGGGACAGTTAACACTGAA. Amino acids: CASTSGTVNTE. The full CDR3 protein is CASTSGTVNTEAFF. Combining the CDR3 with reference TRBV28 and TRBJ1-1 gives the whole variable domain DVKVTQSSRYLVKRTGEKVFLECVQDMDHENMFWYRQDPGLGLRLIYFSYDVKMKEKGDIPEGYSVSREKKERFSLILESASTNQTSMYLCASTSGTVNTEAFFGQGTRLTVV.

Of note for this clone: Coverage ceases 3 residues before the CDR3 finishes, and the germline J gene fills in the end. The chain couples TRBV28 to TRBJ1-5; the D gene is possibly TRBD1 (5 bases). The CDR3 consists of 15 residues. V lost 8 bases, J lost 5 bases, and 19 bases lay in between. The germline V gene has CDR1 MDHEN and CDR2 SYDVKM. CDR3 DNA, as far as it was read: TGTGCCAGCCGAACCTCTCAGGGCCCGCATCAGCCC. This encodes CASRTSQGPHQP. The entire CDR3 protein is CASRTSQGPHQPQHF.

As to this clone: The sequenced fragment ends 3 residues before the CDR3 boundary, so the rest is inferred from the germline J gene. This chain links TRBV7-9 with TRBJ1-1; D may be TRBD1 (5 bases). The CDR3 is 12 amino acids. CDR1 SEHNR and CDR2 FQNEAQ come from the germline V gene (reference sequence). The V and J ends lost 5 bases and 3 bases respectively, with 7 bases between them. CDR3: CASSPGDTEAFF. The CDR3 DNA, read in part, is TGTGCCAGCAGCCCGGGGGACACTGAA.

In the case of this clone: The read stops 3 residues short of the end of the CDR3; the missing end is completed from the germline J gene. The V gene is TRBV18, the J gene TRBJ1-1; D is possibly TRBD1 (6 bases). The germline CDR1 and CDR2 sequences are KGHSH and LQKENI. The CDR3 has 14 residues. Trimming shortened V by 3 bases and J by 0 bases, and 8 bases separated the two germline ends. This chain's CDR3 is CASSPQGMNTEAFF. The CDR3 DNA, read in part, is TGTGCCAGCTCACCGCAGGGGATGAACACTGAA.

Concerning this clone: The sequence runs out 3 residues before the end of the CDR3; the remainder is reconstructed from the germline J gene. V and J are TRBV30 and TRBJ2-1; D may be TRBD2 (5 bases). The CDR3 sequence is 12 residues long. V dropped 3 bases and J dropped 9 bases, with 12 bases sitting between them. Germline CDR1 reads GTSNPN; CDR2 reads SVGIG (reference sequence). CDR3 sequence: CAWRGLAIEQFF. The DNA read from the CDR3 is TGTGCCTGGAGGGGTCTAGCAATTGAG.

As regards this clone: The CDR3 extends 3 residues past the end of the read, so its final part is completed from the germline J gene. The gene calls are TRBV6-2 or TRBV6-3 and TRBJ2-7; D is ambiguous. The germline CDR1 and CDR2 sequences are MNHEY and SVGEGT. The V and J ends lost 2 bases and 6 bases respectively, with 5 bases between them. The CDR3 spans 11 residues. The DNA read from the CDR3 is TGTGCCAGCAGTTACAGGGCCGAG. This sequence encodes CASSYRAE. The complete CDR3 reads CASSYRAEQYF.

To note about this clone: Sequencing ends 3 residues short of the CDR3 end; the germline J gene provides the rest. The chain has TRBV2 and TRBJ2-5; tentatively, D is TRBD1 (5 bases). Trimming shortened V by 2 bases and J by 5 bases, and 12 bases separated the two germline ends. In germline, CDR1 is SNHLY, CDR2 FYNNEI. This CDR3 contains 14 residues. CDR3 residues: CASSERAGRETQYF. The sequenced CDR3 bases are TGTGCCAGCAGTGAAAGGGCAGGGCGGGAGACC. The variable domain in full, with the rest retrieved from reference TRBV2 and TRBJ2-5, is EPEVTQTPSHQVTQMGQEVILRCVPISNHLYFYWYRQILGQKVEFLVSFYNNEISEKSEIFDDQFSVERPDGSNFTLKIRSTKLEDSAMYFCASSERAGRETQYFGPGTRLLVL.

About this clone: Read data end 3 residues before the CDR3 end; the end is taken from the germline J gene. The chain has TRBV10-2 and TRBJ2-7, with 9 bases fitting TRBD2. The CDR3 extends over 13 amino acids. V trimming: 7 bases; J trimming: 6 bases; junction bases outside the gene matches: 7. Per germline, CDR1 WSHSY and CDR2 SAAADI. The CDR3 DNA, read in part, is TGCGCCAGCATCAGTAGCGGGAGTCTCGAG. The encoded protein is CASISSGSLE. The full-length CDR3 reads as CASISSGSLEQYF.

To note about this clone: Read coverage stops 3 residues before the CDR3 terminus; the germline J gene supplies the remainder. The chain links TRBV18 to TRBJ2-7, with D uncertain. The CDR3 has 12 amino acids. CDR1 and CDR2 (germline): KGHSH, LQKENI. Between the trimmed V and J ends, which lost 4 bases and 6 bases, there was a span of 10 bases. Incomplete CDR3 DNA: TGTGCCAGCTCACGAGGCAGACTCGAG. This codes for CASSRGRLE. The entire CDR3 sequence reads CASSRGRLEQYF.

As concerns this clone: The read finishes 3 residues shy of the CDR3 end, and the germline J gene is used to complete it. In the same sample, other DNA sequences code for this CDR3. This sequence joins TRBV6-1 and TRBJ1-5, with a tentative D call TRBD1 (6 bases). CDR1 is MNHNS and CDR2 is SASEGT in the germline V gene. Trimming cost V 0 bases and J 2 bases, with 14 bases left between them. The CDR3 runs 17 residues. The CDR3: CASSEALLQGGNQPQHF. The CDR3 bases that were read are TGTGCCAGCAGTGAAGCGCTTTTACAGGGTGGCAATCAGCCC.